The clone carrying this T cell receptor beta chain came up a few times. Antigen unknown. Each TCR cDNA library carried sample-specific barcodes on both ends. Per the original methods: Each library had about 2 to 4 million CDR3 reads and about 90,000 to nearly 500,000 clonotypes. TCRdb ran MiXCR on the 5' RACE reads and lists one entry per CDR3 protein. The V and J calls were not made by the authors but by TCRdb's processing. The table lists 350,000 to 450,000 distinct CDR3 sequences, about 28% of them singletons. This CDR3 contains 17 residues. The V and J ends lost 1 base and 6 bases, in that order; junction bases with no gene match: 12. Germline CDR1 SGHAT, CDR2 FQNNGV. This specimen comes from a study of identical twins' blood T cells. Notes on the study in general: Twins reportedly had markedly more similar V usage than unrelated donors, even among out-of-frame TCRbeta clonotypes. Abundant TCRbeta CDR3s overlapped more between twins than with unrelated donors.

This sequence was found in a woman aged 18-55 years in good health. Sequencing was performed on PBMCs. V gene TRBV11-2 combines with J gene TRBJ2-5, with TRBD2 identical over 9 bases. The CDR3 DNA follows: TGTGCCAGCAGCTTAGTGCGGGAGGGCCCTCTAAGACAGACCCAGTACTTC. Encoded protein: CASSLVREGPLRQTQYF.